Given below is one TCR beta chain in context. The antigen is undetermined. This entry comes from a study of blood T cells in healthy people across ages. The V gene end was trimmed by 5 bases and the J gene end by 7 bases; junction bases not matched to a gene: 6. This CDR3 region has 14 residues. Then a second PCR, running roughly 7 to 11 cycles, was carried out with a sample-barcoded 5' primer and a J-beta primer mix. TCRdb reprocessed the 5' RACE reads with MiXCR, giving one entry per CDR3 protein. The sample has fewer than 2 million distinct CDR3 sequences, roughly two fifths seen once. Study-level results: Comparison with aged donors showed that long-lived donors had more naive CD4+ cells and higher diversity.

The specimen sequenced was blood. This TCR was recovered from a human donor in good health. This chain connects TRBV12-3 or TRBV12-4 to TRBJ2-3, with 10 bases identical to TRBD2. DNA for the CDR3: TGTGCCAGCAGTCCGGGACTAGCGAGTAATACGCAGTATTTT. It codes for CASSPGLASNTQYF.